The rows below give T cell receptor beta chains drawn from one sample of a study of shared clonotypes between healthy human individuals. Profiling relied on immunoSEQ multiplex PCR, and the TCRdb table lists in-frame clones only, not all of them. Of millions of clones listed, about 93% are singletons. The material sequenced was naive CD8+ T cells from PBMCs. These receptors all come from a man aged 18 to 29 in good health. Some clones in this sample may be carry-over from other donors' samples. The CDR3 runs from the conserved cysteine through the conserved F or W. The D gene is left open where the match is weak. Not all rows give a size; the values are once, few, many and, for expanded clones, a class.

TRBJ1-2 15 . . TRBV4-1 CASSQDTDLTYGYTF TGCGCCAGCAGCCAAGATACAGACCTAACCTATGGCTACACCTTC
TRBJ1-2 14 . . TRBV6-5 CASGGLGTNYGYTF TGTGCCAGCGGGGGACTGGGCACTAACTATGGCTACACCTTC
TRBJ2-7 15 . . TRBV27 CASSLIGSTPYEQYF TGTGCCAGCAGTTTAATAGGCAGTACTCCCTACGAGCAGTACTTC
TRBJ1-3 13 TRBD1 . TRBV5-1 CASSEGAVNTIYF TGCGCCAGCAGCGAGGGGGCTGTAAACACCATATATTTT
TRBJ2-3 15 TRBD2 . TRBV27 CASSYGTSGTDTQYF TGTGCCAGCAGTTACGGGACTAGCGGGACAGATACGCAGTATTTT
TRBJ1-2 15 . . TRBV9 CASSPSGTPVGGYTF TGTGCCAGCAGCCCCTCCGGGACGCCGGTCGGTGGCTACACCTTC
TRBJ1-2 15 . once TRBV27 CASRRSGEGFYGYTF TGTGCCAGCAGAAGATCAGGGGAGGGATTCTATGGCTACACCTTC
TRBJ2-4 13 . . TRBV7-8 CASSLAPGGAGYF TGTGCCAGCAGCTTAGCCCCTGGCGGGGCGGGGTACTTC
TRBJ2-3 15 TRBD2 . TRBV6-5 CASSIAPSGRDTQYF TGTGCCAGCAGCATTGCGCCTAGCGGGAGAGATACGCAGTATTTT
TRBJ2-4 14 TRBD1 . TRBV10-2 CASTGTGDRNIQYF TGCGCCAGCACTGGGACAGGGGATAGAAACATTCAGTACTTC
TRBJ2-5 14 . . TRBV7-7 CASSLSGSQETQYF TGTGCCAGCAGCTTATCTGGGAGCCAAGAGACCCAGTACTTC
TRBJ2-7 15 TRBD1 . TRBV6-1 CASRLIGQGDYEQYF TGTGCCAGCAGGCTTATCGGACAGGGAGACTACGAGCAGTACTTC
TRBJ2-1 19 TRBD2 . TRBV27 CASSPEAGLAGGRYNEQFF TGTGCCAGCAGTCCTGAAGCGGGACTAGCGGGAGGGCGATACAATGAGCAGTTCTTC
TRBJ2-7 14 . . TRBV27 CASSSDGSSYEQYF TGTGCCAGCAGTTCTGACGGCAGCTCCTACGAGCAGTACTTC
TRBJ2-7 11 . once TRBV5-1 CASSLPGEQYF TGCGCCAGCAGCCTCCCGGGCGAGCAGTACTTC
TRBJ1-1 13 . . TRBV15 CATSRAIGVGAFF TGTGCCACCAGCAGAGCAATTGGAGTTGGAGCTTTCTTT
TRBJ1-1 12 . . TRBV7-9 CASSLADAKAFF TGTGCCAGCAGCTTAGCGGACGCTAAAGCTTTCTTT
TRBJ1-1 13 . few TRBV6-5 CASSRGENTEAFF TGTGCCAGCAGCCGCGGGGAGAACACTGAAGCTTTCTTT
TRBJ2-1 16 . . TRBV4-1 CASSQEAGQTYNEQFF TGCGCCAGCAGCCAGGAAGCGGGACAAACCTACAATGAGCAGTTCTTC
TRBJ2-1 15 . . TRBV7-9 CASSLALMEYNEQFF TGTGCCAGCAGCTTAGCGCTGATGGAGTACAATGAGCAGTTCTTC
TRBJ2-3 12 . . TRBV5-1 CASSLATDTQYF TGCGCCAGCAGCTTGGCGACAGATACGCAGTATTTT
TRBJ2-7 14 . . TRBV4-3 CASSQDGRGDEQYF TGCGCCAGCAGCCAAGACGGCAGGGGCGACGAGCAGTACTTC
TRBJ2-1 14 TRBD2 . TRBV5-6 CASSPGTSGVGQFF TGTGCCAGCAGCCCAGGGACTAGCGGGGTAGGGCAGTTCTTC
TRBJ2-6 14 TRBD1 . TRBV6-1 CASSVTTGADVLTF TGTGCCAGCAGTGTCACGACAGGGGCGGACGTCCTGACTTTC
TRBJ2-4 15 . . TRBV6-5 CASSYSKGGGNIQYF TGTGCCAGCAGTTACTCGAAGGGAGGGGGGAACATTCAGTACTTC
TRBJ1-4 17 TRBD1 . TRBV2 CASSEEGRGATNEKLFF TGTGCCAGCAGTGAAGAGGGCAGGGGGGCAACTAATGAAAAACTGTTTTTT
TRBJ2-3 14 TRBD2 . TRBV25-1 CASTRSERGDTQYF TGTGCCAGCACGCGCTCTGAGCGGGGCGATACGCAGTATTTT
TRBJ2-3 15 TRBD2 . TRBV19 CASSIVLAFADTQYF TGTGCCAGTAGTATAGTACTAGCGTTTGCAGATACGCAGTATTTT
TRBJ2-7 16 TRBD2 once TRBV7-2 CASSLEWEGPGGEQYF TGTGCCAGCAGCTTAGAGTGGGAGGGCCCGGGGGGCGAGCAGTACTTC